Listed below are T cell receptor beta chains from one sample, sequenced in a study of response to subunit inactivated influenza vaccine. TCRdb reanalysed the RT-PCR reads using MiXCR and keeps one entry per CDR3 protein. The sample lists some 500,000 distinct CDR3 sequences; 16% were seen once. The sample was CD4+ T cells sorted from PBMCs, taken roughly 24 months after vaccination. The receptors were sampled from a man between 50 and 70 years old who received an inactivated influenza vaccine. Each CDR3 is given with its conserved first and last residue.

j_call v_call cdr3_aa
TRBJ2-2 TRBV19 CASTYGRLTNTGELFF
TRBJ1-2 TRBV6-5 CASAGRAGYTF
TRBJ2-1 TRBV19 CASLPSGIQRYNEQFF
TRBJ1-1 TRBV29-1 CSVGDPGEVAFF
TRBJ2-1 TRBV5-5 CASSLAVGSYNEQFF
TRBJ2-1 TRBV14 CASSQEWEQFF
TRBJ2-3 TRBV29-1 CSVVRRLTDTQYF
TRBJ2-1 TRBV5-1 CASSLQGADNEQFF
TRBJ2-5 TRBV29-1 CSVDRTGETQYF
TRBJ2-1 TRBV5-6 CASSLSASFRVEQFF
TRBJ2-6 TRBV5-1 CASSYGASSGANVLTF
TRBJ2-1 TRBV6-2/TRBV6-3 CASNGGSSYNEQFF
TRBJ2-7 TRBV18 CASSPKTEQYF
TRBJ2-3 TRBV20-1 CSALNPSGGARGRVTQYF
TRBJ2-7 TRBV12-3/TRBV12-4 CASRRESYEQYF
TRBJ2-1 TRBV11-2 CASSFPGEGVVLNYNEQFF
TRBJ1-2 TRBV29-1 CSVLKGTSYGYTF
TRBJ2-1 TRBV6-2/TRBV6-3 CASSLGLAGPFF
TRBJ2-1 TRBV20-1 CSARAGTSIQGEQFF
TRBJ1-1 TRBV11-2 CASSPWTGKNTEAFF
TRBJ2-7 TRBV28 CASSLVGLAGTEYF
TRBJ2-5 TRBV29-1 CSVGANSRETQYF
TRBJ1-1 TRBV28 CASKGRRLNTEAFF
TRBJ2-7 TRBV27 CASSSRPGGGSYEQYF
TRBJ2-5 TRBV28 CASSPGDWDGETQYF
TRBJ2-3 TRBV6-5 CASSYVGDTQYF
TRBJ2-3 TRBV7-6 CASGVSQVTDTQYF
TRBJ1-2 TRBV10-3 CAISESRIRDRGFYGYTF
TRBJ2-5 TRBV7-2 CASSSRGEGETQYF
TRBJ2-1 TRBV5-1 CASSLGLAATYNEQFF
TRBJ1-2 TRBV20-1 CSARRGALNYGYTF
TRBJ2-2 TRBV14 CASSQMRDGTNTGELFF
TRBJ2-4 TRBV12-3/TRBV12-4 CASYQWGQGKNIQYF
TRBJ2-2 TRBV7-3 CASSLREGQGNTGELFF
TRBJ2-1 TRBV12-3/TRBV12-4 CASRPGTGHNEQFF
TRBJ1-1 TRBV5-1 CASSLEQAANTEAFF
TRBJ1-2 TRBV7-8 CASSPDRSLFHGYTF
TRBJ2-3 TRBV9 CASGPGGRTDTQYF
TRBJ2-3 TRBV20-1 CSASHPGTGNVGTDTQYF
TRBJ2-3 TRBV4-3 CASSQDKWFSATDTQYF
TRBJ2-7 TRBV20-1 CSASKGQGARNEQYF
TRBJ2-7 TRBV10-3 CAISESPWTGSSYEQYF
TRBJ1-2 TRBV13 CASSITGNYGYTF
TRBJ2-7 TRBV5-1 CASSWVGSGIGYEQYF
TRBJ1-5 TRBV7-8 CASTTSGQPQHF
TRBJ2-1 TRBV20-1 CSALALGASYNEQFF
TRBJ2-6 TRBV11-1 CASSLDSTGNVLTF
TRBJ2-3 TRBV7-2 CASSQQRTDTQYF
TRBJ2-1 TRBV5-1 CASSSGLAGVEEQFF
TRBJ2-3 TRBV20-1 CRAQVAGSTDTQYF
TRBJ2-7 TRBV5-6 CASSLAAGTGIYEQYF
TRBJ2-3 TRBV5-1 CASSTLAGGPDTQYF
TRBJ2-1 TRBV7-2 CASSLVGQLSYNEQFF
TRBJ2-7 TRBV5-4 CASSPNPGWDTYEQYF